The subject of this entry is one TCR beta chain. Its antigen remains undetermined. No base-level quality is on record; no much larger clone is a single base apart. This record belongs to a study of graft-versus-host responses after intestinal transplantation (dated by TCRdb to 2020 to 2022). About the full investigation: The transplants that recipients got were multivisceral, liver-intestinal, or isolated intestinal. All recipients received anti-thymocyte globulin induction followed by maintenance tacrolimus and steroids for around 3 years. After intestinal transplantation, graft-versus-host and host-versus-graft alloreactive T cell clones in the graft, circulation and bone marrow were tracked using bulk TCR-beta CDR3 sequencing. Alloreactive clones were identified by sequencing pre-transplant mixed lymphocyte reaction products and comparing these products with unstimulated pre-transplant donor and recipient T cells. Of the 20 to 25 intestinal transplant recipients enrolled in the cohort, one of whom was a retransplant, 3 patients without pretransplant specimens were excluded. Donor T cell macrochimerism was defined as a peak of at least 4% donor T cells among recipient peripheral blood mononuclear cells. Samples from a few later patients were sequenced in-house on an Illumina MiSeq with MiXCR processing rather than by the commercial service.

The paper as a whole reports these results and caveats: The conclusions were limited by the relatively low number and heterogeneity of the intestinal transplant patients. Peak levels of circulating GvH clones were associated with declines in HvG clones early after transplant. GvH clones were found in recipient bone marrow, and some of the GvH clones appeared earlier in ileal mucosa or blood, which is consistent with an intestinal mucosal origin. High GvH to HvG T cell clonal ratios were observed in the allografts of patients with donor T cell macrochimerism.

According to the germline V gene, CDR1 reads SGHRS and CDR2 reads YFSETQ. The CDR3 runs 14 residues from the cysteine to the phenylalanine. The CDR3 DNA has 42 bases and is translated from base 1. V drops 0 bases and J drops 10 bases, leaving 11 bases in between. The time point label of this sample denotes: cells obtained before transplantation from donor or recipient. CD3+CD4+ and CD3+CD8+ populations were FACS-sorted from unstimulated pre-transplant donor and recipient cells taken from spleen or lymph nodes. The library was prepared using the immunoSEQ multiplex PCR assay. In most patients, genomic DNA was isolated using the Qiagen DNeasy Blood and Tissue Kit and sent frozen to Adaptive Biotechnologies for TCR sequencing. For most patients, genomic DNA was subjected to high-throughput TCR-beta CDR3 sequencing by Adaptive Biotechnologies. Concerning the study's data processing: TCR sequencing data were retrieved from Adaptive's ImmunoSEQ software for some 17 patients, whereas a few other patients were processed with MiXCR and VDJtools. CD4 versus CD8 sorting errors were corrected by removing sequences found in both subsets at a frequency ratio below 5:1. CDR3 nucleotide sequences shared by donor and recipient were removed because the origin of these sequences could not be assigned. Alloreactive clones required at least 2-fold expansion over unstimulated cells and minimum CFSE-low frequency of 0.002% (template counts) or 0.001% (read counts). A clone was considered mappable if detected in the sequenced pre-transplant spleen, lymph node, or MLR CFSE-low populations of the donor or recipient. The cumulative frequency of alloreactive clones was calculated as a percentage of all sequences, weighted by copy number. The table was pulled from immuneACCESS by TCRdb, which kept in-frame rearrangements only. Such tables lose some clones; where checked, under half of the loss comes from unresolved V genes, and the rest has no known cause. V and J calls and clone size follow that table, whereas D and trimming were derived from the DNA. The sample profile shows around 95,000 clones; roughly 90% of them were found once. The ten largest clones represent roughly 1% of the sample.

The sample in question was unstimulated CD4+ T cells sorted from spleen or lymph node cells, obtained before transplant. The origin of this receptor is a human donor who was the organ donor for an intestinal transplant. The chain was built from TRBV5-1 and TRBJ1-6; the D gene assignment is ambiguous. Here is the DNA: TGCGCCAGCAGCTTGGGGGATGAGTGGTCACCCCTCCACTTT. Its protein reads: CASSLGDEWSPLHF.